One sample yielded the 23 T cell receptor beta chains listed below, sequenced in a study of blood T cell repertoires in COVID-19. Repertoires were generated with immunoSEQ multiplex PCR, while TCRdb's copy carries only in-frame clones and drops some. The sample lists 70,000 or so clones, approximately 90% occurring once. The material sequenced was peripheral blood. These receptors all stem from a woman over 75 with acute or convalescent COVID-19.

This clone occurred once. The chain links TRBV7-9 to TRBJ2-5; 9 nucleotides match TRBD1. Germline V gene sequence: CDR1 SEHNR, CDR2 FQNEAQ (reference sequence). V shed 1 base and J 0 bases; nucleotides not matched to a gene: 0. The CDR3 is 15 residues long. The CDR3 nucleotides read TGTGCCAGCAGCTTAGGGGACAGGGACCAAGAGACCCAGTACTTC. Residues: CASSLGDRDQETQYF.

V is TRBV5-1 and J is TRBJ1-2, with D maybe TRBD1 (6 bases). V dropped 0 bases and J dropped 2 bases, with 11 bases sitting between them. The germline CDR1 and CDR2 sequences are SGHRS and YFSETQ. This CDR3 spans 15 amino acids. The CDR3 spells CASSLDPGQNYGYTF. The DNA of the CDR3 is TGCGCCAGCAGCTTGGACCCCGGACAGAACTATGGCTACACCTTC.

V and J are TRBV6-4 and TRBJ2-7; TRBD2 matches 12 bases. Trimming at V came to 3 bases and at J to 9 bases, leaving 3 bases not matched to a gene. The CDR3 extends over 13 amino acids. Per germline, CDR1 MRHNA and CDR2 SNTAGT. CDR3 protein: CASSETSGSRQYF. Here the CDR3 DNA reads TGTGCCAGCAGTGAGACTAGCGGGAGTCGGCAGTACTTC.

The chain joins TRBV5-6 to TRBJ1-3; D might be TRBD1 (6 bases). V was clipped by 2 bases and J by 3 bases, with 18 bases between them. Germline CDR1 SGHDT, CDR2 YYEEEE. The CDR3 runs to 17 residues. The CDR3 DNA reads as TGTGCCAGCAGCTTCTTACGTGGGGGCGTCTATGGAAACACCATATATTTT. The encoded protein is CASSFLRGGVYGNTIYF.

J is TRBJ1-5 and V is TRBV24-1, with TRBD1 as a possible D gene (5 bases). V dropped 5 bases and J dropped 3 bases, with 10 bases sitting between them. Germline values: CDR1 KGHDR, CDR2 SFDVKD. This CDR3 is built from 14 residues. This CDR3 reads CATSGGANNQPQHF. The CDR3 region has the DNA TGTGCCACCAGTGGCGGGGCCAACAATCAGCCCCAGCATTTT.

V is TRBV2 and J is TRBJ2-2, with 8 positions matching TRBD1. The germline V gene encodes CDR1 SNHLY and CDR2 FYNNEI. The CDR3 runs to 15 residues. V shed 7 bases and J 3 bases; nucleotides not matched to a gene: 7. In nucleotides, the CDR3 is TGTGCCAGCACTAAGGACAGGGCTGACACCGGGGAGCTGTTTTTT. The encoded protein is CASTKDRADTGELFF.

The chain couples TRBV5-1 to TRBJ1-1; D is uncertain. The germline V and J ends were trimmed by 6 bases and 4 bases, with 16 bases remaining between them. CDR3 length: 14 residues. Germline CDR1 and CDR2: SGHRS and YFSETQ. In DNA, the CDR3 is TGCGCCAGCAAACCCCGCCTTGGGAGCACTGAAGCTTTCTTT. As protein: CASKPRLGSTEAFF.

The chain couples TRBV30 to TRBJ1-1; weak D call: TRBD1 (6 bases). The V and J ends lost 7 bases and 6 bases respectively, with 15 bases between them. This CDR3 has 12 residues. CDR1 is GTSNPN, CDR2 SVGIG, per germline (reference sequence). The CDR3 DNA sequence: TGTGCCTACTCCCCAGGGGATCCTGAAGCTTTCTTT. It is translated as CAYSPGDPEAFF.

This rearrangement joins TRBV19 to TRBJ2-6; D unclear. The CDR3 is made up of 16 amino acids. V was cut by 1 base and J by 0 bases, with 7 bases left in between. The germline gives CDR1 LNHDA, CDR2 SQIVND (reference sequence). For the CDR3, the DNA is TGTGCCAGTAGTATAGGCGGCAACTCTGGGGCCAACGTCCTGACTTTC. It yields the protein CASSIGGNSGANVLTF.

The chain combines TRBV12-5 with TRBJ2-4; D unresolved. Germline lookup yields CDR1 LGHNT and CDR2 FRNRAP. The germline V and J ends were trimmed by 7 bases and 0 bases, with 13 bases remaining between them. This CDR3 spans 15 amino acids. The CDR3 loop is CASDPRSIAKNIQYF. CDR3 in DNA: TGTGCTAGTGACCCCCGGAGCATAGCCAAAAACATTCAGTACTTC. Using reference TRBV12-5 and TRBJ2-4 for the parts outside the CDR3, the full variable domain is DARVTQTPRHKVTEMGQEVTMRCQPILGHNTVFWYRQTMMQGLELLAYFRNRAPLDDSGMPKDRFSAEMPDATLATLKIQPSEPRDSAVYFCASDPRSIAKNIQYFGAGTRLSVL.

The chain joins TRBV27 to TRBJ2-1; D not certain. V gave up 8 bases and J gave up 0 bases, with 14 bases separating them. The CDR3 extends over 15 amino acids. Germline assignment: CDR1 MNHEY and CDR2 SMNVEV (reference sequence). The CDR3 sequence: CASHRSRSSYNEQFF. The CDR3 DNA follows: TGTGCCAGCCACCGTTCCCGCAGCTCCTACAATGAGCAGTTCTTC.

The rearrangement uses TRBV4-3 and TRBJ1-3; D call uncertain. This CDR3 region has 15 residues. Trimming took 4 bases from V and 4 from J, leaving 14 bases between them. The V gene's germline CDR1 is LGHNA and CDR2 YSLEER. CDR3 protein: CASSPGGPGGNTIYF. CDR3 nucleotide sequence: TGCGCCAGCAGCCCCGGAGGCCCGGGGGGAAACACCATATATTTT.

The CDR3 bases are TGTGCCAGCAGTCAGCCTCCTCTGAGACGAAGGGGTTCACCCCTCCACTTT. This sequence encodes CASSQPPLRRRGSPLHF. This chain links TRBV28 with TRBJ1-6, with a tentative D call TRBD1 (5 bases). The CDR3 covers 17 residues. Germline values: CDR1 MDHEN, CDR2 SYDVKM. V gave up 5 bases and J gave up 9 bases, with 23 bases separating them.

This clone appeared once. This chain links TRBV28 with TRBJ1-1; 9 bases are a match to TRBD1. V dropped 4 bases and J dropped 3; count of bases not matched to a gene: 6. The CDR3 is 15 residues long. Germline assignment: CDR1 MDHEN and CDR2 SYDVKM. The CDR3 is CASSSPQGAYTEAFF. DNA of the CDR3: TGTGCCAGCAGTTCCCCACAGGGGGCGTACACTGAAGCTTTCTTT.

This chain connects TRBV7-2 to TRBJ2-1; 9 bases agree with TRBD2. This CDR3 has 15 residues. V gave up 5 bases and J gave up 1 base; unmatched junction bases: 3. Germline V gives CDR1 SGHTA, CDR2 FQGNSA. As DNA, the CDR3 is TGTGCCAGCAGCGACACTAGCGGGTCCTACAATGAGCAGTTCTTC. Protein: CASSDTSGSYNEQFF. The full variable domain, in which reference TRBV7-2 and TRBJ2-1 provide the parts outside the CDR3, is GAGVSQSPSNKVTEKGKDVELRCDPISGHTALYWYRQSLGQGLEFLIYFQGNSAPDKSGLPSDRFSAERTGGSVSTLTIQRTQQEDSAVYLCASSDTSGSYNEQFFGPGTRLTVL.

This rearrangement joins TRBV5-1 to TRBJ2-7, with a possible D match to TRBD2 (6 bases). The V gene's germline CDR1 is SGHRS and CDR2 YFSETQ. The V end lost 0 bases, the J end lost 3 bases, and 25 bases lay between the germline ends. The length of the CDR3 is 19 residues. The chain's CDR3 is CASSLEPPALDGSIYEQYF. The CDR3, as DNA: TGCGCCAGCAGCTTGGAACCCCCTGCCCTTGACGGGAGTATCTACGAGCAGTACTTC.

This rearrangement joins TRBV28 to TRBJ1-4, with D maybe TRBD1 (5 bases). The CDR3 contains 17 residues. Trimming shortened V by 4 bases and J by 3 bases, and 18 bases separated the two germline ends. Germline V gene data show CDR1 as MDHEN and CDR2 as SYDVKM. The CDR3 loop is CASSSPQGSGSNEKLFF. The CDR3 bases are TGTGCCAGCAGTTCTCCCCAGGGATCCGGGTCTAATGAAAAACTGTTTTTT.

The chain couples TRBV11-1 to TRBJ2-1, with TRBD2 as a possible D gene (5 bases). The V gene's germline CDR1 is SGHAT and CDR2 FQDESV (reference sequence). The CDR3 contains 13 residues. V was cut by 5 bases and J by 4 bases, with 9 bases left in between. This CDR3 reads CASSRGLYNEQFF. The CDR3 DNA reads as TGTGCCAGCAGCCGGGGTCTTTACAATGAGCAGTTCTTC.

The chain recombines TRBV19 with TRBJ2-7; 9 nucleotides line up with TRBD1. Germline loops: CDR1 LNHDA, CDR2 SQIVND (reference sequence). The CDR3 is 16 amino acids. V was pared by 6 bases and J by 0 bases, with 9 bases of the junction left unmatched. This CDR3 reads CASRRSGQGLSYEQYF. Written as DNA, the CDR3 is TGTGCCAGTAGACGCTCGGGACAGGGTCTCTCCTACGAGCAGTACTTC.

The rearrangement uses TRBV21-1 and TRBJ1-2; no DNA check was done on the table's D call, TRBD1. TRBV21-1 is designated a pseudogene. This CDR3 has 14 amino acids. The CDR3 here is CASSKPPGQPGYTF. In nucleotides, the CDR3 is TGTGCCAGCAGCAAGCCCCCAGGGCAGCCTGGCTACACCTTC.

The chain couples TRBV28 to TRBJ2-2; possible D gene TRBD1, 5 bases. The CDR3 has 12 residues. The germline V gene has CDR1 MDHEN and CDR2 SYDVKM. Trimming took 5 bases from V and 9 from J, leaving 10 bases between them. CDR3 sequence: CASSVSGWELFF. CDR3 coding DNA: TGTGCCAGCAGTGTCTCAGGGTGGGAGCTGTTTTTT.

The chain has TRBV21-1 and TRBJ1-1. TRBV21-1 is a pseudogene locus. The CDR3 consists of 14 residues. CDR3 sequence reads: CASSSEEGGTEAFF. The CDR3 bases are TGTGCCAGCAGCAGTGAGGAGGGTGGAACTGAAGCTTTCTTT.

J is TRBJ1-6 and V is TRBV7-2; D uncertain. Germline V gene sequence: CDR1 SGHTA, CDR2 FQGNSA. This CDR3 region has 14 residues. Trimming removed 5 bases at V and 8 bases at J, with 13 bases between. The CDR3 DNA follows: TGTGCCAGCAGCCACCCTAAAGAGCATTCACCCCTCCACTTT. It translates to CASSHPKEHSPLHF.